This is a list of T cell receptor beta chains from one sample in a study of blood T cell repertoires in COVID-19. Profiled with immunoSEQ multiplex PCR; TCRdb holds only in-frame clones, not every one. The table records 200,000 or so clones, roughly three quarters of them present only once. Sequenced sample: peripheral blood. These receptors all stem from a man aged 55 to 69 with active or convalescent COVID-19. CDR3s include the opening cysteine and the closing phenylalanine or tryptophan. Fields, in order: CDR3 DNA, CDR3 protein, D gene, clone size, J gene, V gene. The D gene is left open where the match is weak. A clone size is listed for some rows: how often the clone was seen (once, few, many), or a class if it is expanded.

TGTGCCAGCTTAGACAGGGAACACACTGAAGCTTTCTTT	CASLDREHTEAFF	TRBD1	NA	TRBJ1-1	TRBV6-6
TGCGCCAGCAGGGACAGGGGTACAGATACGCAGTATTTT	CASRDRGTDTQYF	TRBD1	NA	TRBJ2-3	TRBV5-1
TGTGCCAGCAGCTTGGCCAGGGGAGACGGGCAGTACTTC	CASSLARGDGQYF	NA	NA	TRBJ2-7	TRBV5-4
TGCAGCGTTGATAGGGACAGATCTAACACTGAAGCTTTCTTT	CSVDRDRSNTEAFF	TRBD1	NA	TRBJ1-1	TRBV29-1
TGTGCCAGTAGTATAGATTGGGGCCGCAATGAGCAGTTCTTC	CASSIDWGRNEQFF	NA	NA	TRBJ2-1	TRBV19
TGTGCCACCAGCAGAGTGGGGAGTACGGCTGAAGCTTTCTTT	CATSRVGSTAEAFF	NA	NA	TRBJ1-1	TRBV15
TGTGCCAGCAGTCGAGACGCGACTTCAGCTTTCTTT	CASSRDATSAFF	NA	NA	TRBJ1-1	TRBV2
TGCGCCAGCAGCCATGCAAAATCGAGGGACACCGGCACTGAAGCTTTCTTT	CASSHAKSRDTGTEAFF	NA	once	TRBJ1-1	TRBV4-3
TGTGCCAGCAGCTACCCAGGGAGGACAGGGAGGGAAAAACTGTTTTTT	CASSYPGRTGREKLFF	TRBD1	NA	TRBJ1-4	TRBV6-6
TGTGCCAGCAGATCTCAGGGGACCCCCAGTCAGCCCCAGCATTTT	CASRSQGTPSQPQHF	NA	NA	TRBJ1-5	TRBV28
TGTGCCAGCAAACCGAGACAGGGATTTGACTACGAGCAGTACTTC	CASKPRQGFDYEQYF	TRBD1	NA	TRBJ2-7	TRBV6-5
TGTGCCAGCAGAAAAGGACTAGTAGAGACCCAGTACTTC	CASRKGLVETQYF	TRBD2	NA	TRBJ2-5	TRBV27
TGTGCCAGCAGTTACGGCTGGACAGGGGGCAACTATGGCTACACCTTC	CASSYGWTGGNYGYTF	TRBD1	NA	TRBJ1-2	TRBV6-2/TRBV6-3
TGCAGTGCTATAAACGGGGAGCTGTTTTTT	CSAINGELFF	NA	NA	TRBJ2-2	TRBV20-1
TGTGCCAGCAGCACCGCCCAAGGGGAGTTCTTC	CASSTAQGEFF	NA	once	TRBJ2-1	TRBV5-6
TGTGCCAGCAGTTTAGAGTATACGGGGAATGAGCAGTTCTTC	CASSLEYTGNEQFF	NA	NA	TRBJ2-1	TRBV28